This T cell receptor (beta chain) was recorded in a study of T cell responses to AZD1222 COVID-19 vaccine. The CDR3 is 14 amino acids. Unmatched junction bases numbered 2, after V lost 3 bases and J lost 4 bases. The germline V gene has CDR1 GTSNPN and CDR2 SVGIG (reference sequence). Some clones are missing from TCRdb's copy, which holds only in-frame ones; the method was immunoSEQ multiplex PCR. Among approximately 100,000 clones listed, just over 90% were seen once. The receptor comes from an adult in good health. The chain carries TRBV30 and TRBJ2-2, with 10 bases that match TRBD2. Specimen: peripheral blood, collected on day 0 of AZD1222 vaccination. This chain's CDR3 is CAWRLAGTTGELFF. The CDR3 DNA reads as TGTGCCTGGAGACTAGCGGGAACCACCGGGGAGCTGTTTTTT.